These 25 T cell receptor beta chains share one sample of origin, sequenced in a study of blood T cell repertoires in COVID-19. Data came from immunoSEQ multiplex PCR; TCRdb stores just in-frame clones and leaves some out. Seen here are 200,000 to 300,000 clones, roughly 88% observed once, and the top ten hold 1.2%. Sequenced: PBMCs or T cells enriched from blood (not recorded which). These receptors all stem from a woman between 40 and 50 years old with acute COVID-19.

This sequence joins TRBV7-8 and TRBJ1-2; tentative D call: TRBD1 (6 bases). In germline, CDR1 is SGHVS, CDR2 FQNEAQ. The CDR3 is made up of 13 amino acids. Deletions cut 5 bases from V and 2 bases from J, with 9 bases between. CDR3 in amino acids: CASSPGQNYGYTF. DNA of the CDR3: TGTGCCAGCAGCCCCGGACAGAACTATGGCTACACCTTC.

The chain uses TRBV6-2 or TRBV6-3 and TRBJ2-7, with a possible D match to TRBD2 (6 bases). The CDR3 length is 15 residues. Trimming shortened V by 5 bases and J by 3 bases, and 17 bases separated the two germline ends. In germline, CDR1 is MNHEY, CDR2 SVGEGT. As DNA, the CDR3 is TGTGCCAGCAGTAAGGCTCGGCGCGGGAACTACGAGCAGTACTTC. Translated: CASSKARRGNYEQYF.

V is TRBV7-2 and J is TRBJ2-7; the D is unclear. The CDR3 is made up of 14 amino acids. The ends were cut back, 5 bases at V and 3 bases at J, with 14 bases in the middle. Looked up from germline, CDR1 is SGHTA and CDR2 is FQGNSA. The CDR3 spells CASSVNSGLYEQYV. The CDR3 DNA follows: TGTGCCAGCAGCGTAAATTCAGGCCTCTACGAGCAGTACGTC.

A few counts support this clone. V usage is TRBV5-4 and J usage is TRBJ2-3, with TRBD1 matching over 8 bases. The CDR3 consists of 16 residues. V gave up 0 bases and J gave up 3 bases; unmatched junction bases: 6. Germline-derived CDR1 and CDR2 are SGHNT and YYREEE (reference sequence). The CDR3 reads CASSLAGGSGTDTQYF. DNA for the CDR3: TGTGCCAGCAGCTTGGCAGGGGGCTCGGGAACAGATACGCAGTATTTT.

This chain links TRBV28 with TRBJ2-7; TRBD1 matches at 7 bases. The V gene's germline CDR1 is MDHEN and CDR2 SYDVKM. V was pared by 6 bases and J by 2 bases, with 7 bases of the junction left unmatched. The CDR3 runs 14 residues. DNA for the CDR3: TGTGCCAGCAGAGGGATGGGACAGACCTACGAGCAGTACTTC. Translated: CASRGMGQTYEQYF.

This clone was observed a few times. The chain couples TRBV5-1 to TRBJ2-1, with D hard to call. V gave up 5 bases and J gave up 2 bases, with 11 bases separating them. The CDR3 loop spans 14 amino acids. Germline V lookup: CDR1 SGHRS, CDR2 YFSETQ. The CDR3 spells CASRPQSTYNEQFF. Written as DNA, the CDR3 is TGCGCCAGCAGGCCCCAGTCGACCTACAATGAGCAGTTCTTC.

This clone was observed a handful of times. The chain's CDR3 is CASSFPGVYEQYF. The CDR3 DNA is TGTGCCAGCAGTTTTCCGGGGGTCTACGAGCAGTACTTC. The chain combines TRBV28 with TRBJ2-7; perhaps TRBD2 as D (6 bases). The CDR3 length is 13 residues. V was cut by 3 bases and J by 3 bases, with 9 bases left in between. Germline loops: CDR1 MDHEN, CDR2 SYDVKM.

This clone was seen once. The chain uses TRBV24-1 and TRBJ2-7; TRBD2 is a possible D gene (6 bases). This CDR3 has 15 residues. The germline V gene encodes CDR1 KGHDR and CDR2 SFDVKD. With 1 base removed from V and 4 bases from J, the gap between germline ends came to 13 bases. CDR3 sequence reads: CATSDFSGSNYEQYF. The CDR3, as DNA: TGTGCCACCAGTGATTTTAGCGGATCGAATTACGAGCAGTACTTC.

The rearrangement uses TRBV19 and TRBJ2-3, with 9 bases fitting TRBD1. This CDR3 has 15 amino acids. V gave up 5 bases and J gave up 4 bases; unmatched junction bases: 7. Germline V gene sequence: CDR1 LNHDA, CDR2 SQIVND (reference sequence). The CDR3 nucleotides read TGTGCCAGTAGTCCCCGGGACAGGGTGCCAGATACGCAGTATTTT. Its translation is CASSPRDRVPDTQYF.

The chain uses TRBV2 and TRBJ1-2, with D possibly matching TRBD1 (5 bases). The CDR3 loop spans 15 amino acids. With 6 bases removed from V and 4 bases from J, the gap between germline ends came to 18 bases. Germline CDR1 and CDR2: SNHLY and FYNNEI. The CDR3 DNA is TGTGCCAGCAGGAACGCAGATGGGGCTACCTATGGCTACACCTTC. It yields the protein CASRNADGATYGYTF.

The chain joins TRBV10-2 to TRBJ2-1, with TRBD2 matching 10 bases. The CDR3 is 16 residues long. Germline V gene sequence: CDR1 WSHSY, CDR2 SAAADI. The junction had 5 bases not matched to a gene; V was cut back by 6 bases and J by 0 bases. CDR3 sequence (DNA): TGCGCCAGCAGGGGACTAGCGTCAAGCTCCTACAATGAGCAGTTCTTC. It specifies CASRGLASSSYNEQFF.

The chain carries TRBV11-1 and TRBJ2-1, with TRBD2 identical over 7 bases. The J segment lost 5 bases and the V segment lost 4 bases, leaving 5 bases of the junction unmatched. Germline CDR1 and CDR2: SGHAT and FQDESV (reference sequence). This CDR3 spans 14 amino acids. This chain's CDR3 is CASSSGGRDNEQFF. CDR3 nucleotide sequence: TGTGCCAGCAGCTCGGGGGGAAGGGACAATGAGCAGTTCTTC.

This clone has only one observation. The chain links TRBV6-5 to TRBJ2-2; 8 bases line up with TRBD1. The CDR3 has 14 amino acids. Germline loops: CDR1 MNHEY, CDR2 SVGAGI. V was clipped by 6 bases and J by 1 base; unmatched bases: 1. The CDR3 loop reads CASRTGVNTGELFF. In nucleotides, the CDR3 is TGTGCCAGCAGGACAGGGGTGAACACCGGGGAGCTGTTTTTT.

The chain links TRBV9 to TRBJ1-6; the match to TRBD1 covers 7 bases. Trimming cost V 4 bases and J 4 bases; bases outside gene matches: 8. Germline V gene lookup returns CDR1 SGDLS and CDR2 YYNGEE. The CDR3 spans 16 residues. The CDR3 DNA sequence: TGTGCCAGCAGCCCCGGACAGGCGGGATATAATTCACCCCTCCACTTT. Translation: CASSPGQAGYNSPLHF. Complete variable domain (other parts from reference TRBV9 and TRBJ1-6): DSGVTQTPKHLITATGQRVTLRCSPRSGDLSVYWYQQSLDQGLQFLIQYYNGEERAKGNILERFSAQQFPDLHSELNLSSLELGDSALYFCASSPGQAGYNSPLHFGNGTRLTVT.

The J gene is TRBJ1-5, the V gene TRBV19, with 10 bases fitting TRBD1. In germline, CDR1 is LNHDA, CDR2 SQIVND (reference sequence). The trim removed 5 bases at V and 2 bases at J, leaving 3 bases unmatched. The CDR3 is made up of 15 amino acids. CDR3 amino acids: CASSRQGAGNQPQHF. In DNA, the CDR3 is TGTGCCAGTAGTCGACAGGGGGCAGGCAATCAGCCCCAGCATTTT.

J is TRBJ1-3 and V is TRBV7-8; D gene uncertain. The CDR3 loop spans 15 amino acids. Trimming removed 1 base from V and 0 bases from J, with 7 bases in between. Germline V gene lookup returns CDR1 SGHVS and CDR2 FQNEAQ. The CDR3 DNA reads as TGTGCCAGCAGCTTAGACAACCACTCTGGAAACACCATATATTTT. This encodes CASSLDNHSGNTIYF.

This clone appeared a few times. CDR3 sequence: CASSFSGNPGGETQYF. As DNA, the CDR3 is TGCGCCAGCAGCTTTTCTGGGAACCCAGGGGGAGAGACCCAGTACTTC. The V call is TRBV5-1, the J call TRBJ2-5; TRBD1 aligns across 7 bases. V shed 2 bases, J shed 4 bases, and the junction held 11 bases outside the gene matches. CDR1 SGHRS and CDR2 YFSETQ come from the germline V gene. The CDR3 totals 16 residues.

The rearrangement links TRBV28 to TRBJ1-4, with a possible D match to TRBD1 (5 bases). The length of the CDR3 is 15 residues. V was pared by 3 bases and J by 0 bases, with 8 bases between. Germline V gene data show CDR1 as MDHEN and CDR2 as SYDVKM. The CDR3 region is CASSFSRATNEKLFF. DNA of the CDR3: TGTGCCAGCAGTTTCAGCAGGGCAACTAATGAAAAACTGTTTTTT. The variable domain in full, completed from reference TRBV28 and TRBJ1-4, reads DVKVTQSSRYLVKRTGEKVFLECVQDMDHENMFWYRQDPGLGLRLIYFSYDVKMKEKGDIPEGYSVSREKKERFSLILESASTNQTSMYLCASSFSRATNEKLFFGSGTQLSVL.

The chain's CDR3 is CARSCDRVTDQPQHF. DNA of the CDR3: TGTGCCAGAAGCTGCGACAGGGTTACAGATCAGCCCCAGCATTTT. This chain links TRBV5-3 with TRBJ1-5; TRBD1 aligns across 7 bases. TRBV5-3 counts as an open reading frame of uncertain function. The CDR3 is made up of 15 amino acids. V dropped 3 bases and J dropped 5; count of bases not matched to a gene: 8.

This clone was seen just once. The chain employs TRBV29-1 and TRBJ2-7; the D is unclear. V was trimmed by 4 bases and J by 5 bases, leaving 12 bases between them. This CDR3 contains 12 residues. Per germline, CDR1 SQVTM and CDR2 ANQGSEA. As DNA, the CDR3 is TGCAGCGTTGGCAGGTTAGTCGACGAGCAGTACTTC. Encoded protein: CSVGRLVDEQYF.

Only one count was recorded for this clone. CDR3 nucleotide sequence: TGTGCCAGCAGCTTCGGGGACACCGAGGACACTGAAGCTTTCTTT. Translating it yields CASSFGDTEDTEAFF. This chain connects TRBV7-9 to TRBJ1-1; possible D gene TRBD1, 6 bases. The CDR3 length is 15 residues. V was clipped by 3 bases and J by 3 bases, with 14 bases between them. The germline CDR1 and CDR2 sequences are SEHNR and FQNEAQ (reference sequence).

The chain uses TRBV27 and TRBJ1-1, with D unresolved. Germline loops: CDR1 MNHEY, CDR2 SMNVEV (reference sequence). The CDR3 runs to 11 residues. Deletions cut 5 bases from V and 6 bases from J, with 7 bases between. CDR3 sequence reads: CASSRGSEAFF. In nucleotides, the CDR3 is TGTGCCAGCAGTCGAGGTTCTGAAGCTTTCTTT.

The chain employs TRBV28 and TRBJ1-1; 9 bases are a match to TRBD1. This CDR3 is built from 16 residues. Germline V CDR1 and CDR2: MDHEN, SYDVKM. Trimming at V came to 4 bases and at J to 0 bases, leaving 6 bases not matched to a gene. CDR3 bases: TGTGCCAGCAGTTCCGAACAGGGGGCTATGAACACTGAAGCTTTCTTT. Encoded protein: CASSSEQGAMNTEAFF.

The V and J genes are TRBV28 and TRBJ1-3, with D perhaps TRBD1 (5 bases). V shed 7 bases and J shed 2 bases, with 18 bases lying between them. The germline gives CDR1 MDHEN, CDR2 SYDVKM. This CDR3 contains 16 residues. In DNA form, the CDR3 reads TGTGCCAGCATGGGTCTGGGGCTTTCAGCTGGAAACACCATATATTTT. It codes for CASMGLGLSAGNTIYF.

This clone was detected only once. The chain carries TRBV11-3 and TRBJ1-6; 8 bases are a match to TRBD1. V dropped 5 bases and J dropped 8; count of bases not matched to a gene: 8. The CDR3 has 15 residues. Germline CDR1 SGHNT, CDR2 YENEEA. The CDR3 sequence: CASSRLTGEYSPLHF. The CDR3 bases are TGTGCCAGCAGCCGCTTGACAGGGGAGTATTCACCCCTCCACTTT.